The 14 T cell receptor beta chains below come from one sample, sequenced in a study of OX40 agonist ivuxolimab in advanced cancers. Only in-frame clones appear in the TCRdb table, and some are missing; sequencing was by immunoSEQ multiplex PCR. The table has around 77,000 clones, just over 90% seen once. The sample here was CD4+ or CD8+ T cells sorted from blood, taken in a trial of the OX40 agonist ivuxolimab. The source is an adult with an advanced solid tumor such as melanoma, head and neck, liver or kidney cancer.

This sequence joins TRBV27 and TRBJ1-1; D gene ambiguous. Germline assignment: CDR1 MNHEY and CDR2 SMNVEV (reference sequence). V dropped 6 bases and J dropped 3 bases, with 11 bases sitting between them. The CDR3 contains 13 residues. Written as DNA, the CDR3 is TGTGCCAGCAGCCCCGCTGCGGACACTGAAGCTTTCTTT. It specifies CASSPAADTEAFF.

The chain recombines TRBV19 with TRBJ1-3, with D unresolved. The CDR3 consists of 15 residues. The germline V gene encodes CDR1 LNHDA and CDR2 SQIVND (reference sequence). V was cut by 5 bases and J by 0 bases, with 11 bases left in between. The CDR3 region is CASSADTYSGNTIYF. CDR3 DNA sequence: TGTGCCAGTAGTGCTGACACCTACTCTGGAAACACCATATATTTT.

The V and J genes are TRBV6-1 and TRBJ2-1; weak D call: TRBD1 (5 bases). The V end was cut by 2 bases, the J end by 10 bases, with 21 bases between. The CDR3 is made up of 16 amino acids. Germline loops: CDR1 MNHNS, CDR2 SASEGT. This CDR3 reads CASSESTAITLTEQFF. CDR3 bases: TGTGCCAGCAGTGAATCGACAGCTATTACTCTTACCGAGCAGTTCTTC.

This rearrangement joins TRBV6-5 to TRBJ2-3, with TRBD2 matching over 11 bases. The CDR3 totals 16 residues. V was pared by 4 bases and J by 0 bases, with 3 bases of the junction left unmatched. In germline, CDR1 is MNHEY, CDR2 SVGAGI. CDR3 sequence reads: CASSLGLAVSTDTQYF. The CDR3 DNA follows: TGTGCCAGCAGTTTGGGACTAGCGGTTAGCACAGATACGCAGTATTTT.

This clone has only one observation. The CDR3 is CSVLTSGSDFSYNEQFF. CDR3 coding DNA: TGCAGCGTTCTGACTAGCGGGAGTGATTTCTCCTACAATGAGCAGTTCTTC. The rearrangement joins TRBV29-1 to TRBJ2-1, with 12 nucleotides matching TRBD2. Germline CDR1 and CDR2: SQVTM and ANQGSEA. This CDR3 comprises 17 residues. The V and J ends lost 5 bases and 0 bases, in that order; junction bases with no gene match: 8.

The chain recombines TRBV4-2 with TRBJ1-2, with D possibly TRBD1 on 6 matching bases. V gave up 0 bases and J gave up 4 bases, with 9 bases separating them. Germline V lookup: CDR1 LGHNA, CDR2 YNFKEQ. This CDR3 spans 14 amino acids. The CDR3 loop reads CASSQDTGAYGYTF. The CDR3 DNA reads TGTGCCAGCAGCCAAGATACGGGGGCCTATGGCTACACCTTC.

The chain has TRBV6-9 and TRBJ2-7, with 10 bases fitting TRBD2. This CDR3 region has 16 residues. Germline V gene lookup returns CDR1 MNHGY and CDR2 SVAAGI. The junction had 8 bases not matched to a gene; V was cut back by 4 bases and J by 2 bases. CDR3 sequence reads: CASSCYSGRIAYEQYF. CDR3 bases: TGTGCCAGCAGTTGTTATAGCGGGAGGATAGCCTACGAGCAGTACTTC.

V gene TRBV27 combines with J gene TRBJ1-1; D may be TRBD1 (6 bases). The germline V gene has CDR1 MNHEY and CDR2 SMNVEV (reference sequence). This CDR3 comprises 14 residues. Trimming cost V 2 bases and J 6 bases, with 13 bases left between them. The CDR3 spells CASSLGQPSAEAFF. The CDR3 nucleotides are TGTGCCAGCAGTTTAGGACAGCCGTCGGCTGAAGCTTTCTTT.

The genes are TRBV4-1 and TRBJ2-1; 10 bases agree with TRBD2. The germline CDR1 and CDR2 sequences are MGHRA and YSYEKL. J was trimmed by 7 bases and V by 0 bases; bases with no gene match: 12. This CDR3 comprises 18 residues. The CDR3: CASSQDGAGSGRGNEQFF. As DNA, the CDR3 is TGCGCCAGCAGCCAAGATGGGGCGGGGAGCGGGAGGGGAAATGAGCAGTTCTTC.

The chain uses TRBV28 and TRBJ2-3; TRBD2 aligns across 8 bases. The CDR3 consists of 18 residues. Germline trimming cut 5 bases from V and 3 bases from J; bases unmatched to any gene: 16. From germline, CDR1 is MDHEN and CDR2 SYDVKM. For the CDR3, the DNA is TGTGCCAGCAGTGATTGGCCTAGCGGGTCGAAGGGTACAGATACGCAGTATTTT. Its translation is CASSDWPSGSKGTDTQYF.

The chain joins TRBV9 to TRBJ1-1, with D hard to call. The CDR3 is made up of 13 amino acids. Trimming pared 0 bases from V and 1 base from J, leaving 4 bases between. Germline values: CDR1 SGDLS, CDR2 YYNGEE. The CDR3 region is CASSVAGNTEAFF. Written as DNA, the CDR3 is TGTGCCAGCAGCGTAGCGGGGAACACTGAAGCTTTCTTT.

This clone was recorded only once. The chain combines TRBV4-3 with TRBJ2-7; D may be TRBD2 (6 bases). CDR3 length: 15 amino acids. The germline V gene has CDR1 LGHNA and CDR2 YSLEER. Trimming took off 3 bases at V and 3 bases at J, with 15 bases between the two ends. The CDR3 DNA sequence: TGCGCCAGCAGCCAGACCGGGACTGGGGGCTACGAGCAGTACTTC. Encoded protein: CASSQTGTGGYEQYF.

This clone was counted once. J is TRBJ2-1 and V is TRBV28; 7 bases align to TRBD1. The germline V gene encodes CDR1 MDHEN and CDR2 SYDVKM. This CDR3 has 15 amino acids. The ends lost 5 bases at V and 10 bases at J; junction bases unmatched: 14. CDR3 nucleotide sequence: TGTGCCAGCAGTCCCCACCCACAGGGGTCAAACGAGCAGTTCTTC. This encodes CASSPHPQGSNEQFF.

This clone has only one observation. The chain carries TRBV7-9 and TRBJ2-1; tentative D call: TRBD2 (5 bases). This CDR3 spans 15 amino acids. Trimming stripped 2 bases from V and 1 base from J, with 9 bases between. The germline CDR1 and CDR2 sequences are SEHNR and FQNEAQ (reference sequence). The CDR3 sequence: CASSLLGGSYNEQFF. Here the CDR3 DNA reads TGTGCCAGCAGCTTATTAGGAGGTTCCTACAATGAGCAGTTCTTC.